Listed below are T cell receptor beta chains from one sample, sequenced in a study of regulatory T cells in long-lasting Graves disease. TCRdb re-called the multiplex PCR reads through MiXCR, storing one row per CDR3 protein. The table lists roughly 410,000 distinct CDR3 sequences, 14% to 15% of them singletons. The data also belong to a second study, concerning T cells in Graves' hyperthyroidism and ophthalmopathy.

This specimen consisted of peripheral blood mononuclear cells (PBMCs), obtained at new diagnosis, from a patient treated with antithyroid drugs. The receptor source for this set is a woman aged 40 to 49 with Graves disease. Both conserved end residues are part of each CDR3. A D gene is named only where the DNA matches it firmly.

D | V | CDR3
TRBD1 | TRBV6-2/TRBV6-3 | CASSYEGQKNMNTEAFF
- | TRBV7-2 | CASSLGWAGEQYF
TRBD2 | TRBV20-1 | CSASHAAAGGQETQYF
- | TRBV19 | CASSMSLGSDSNQPQHF
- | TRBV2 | CASITVLDEQFF
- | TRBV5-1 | CASSLGTGGQETQYF
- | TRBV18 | CASSQLSSGANVLTF
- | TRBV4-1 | CASSQGATYEQYF
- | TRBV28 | CASSASQVSNTEAFF
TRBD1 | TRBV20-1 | CSARDHRGTLQETQYF
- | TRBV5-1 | CASSPTKSSYNEQFF
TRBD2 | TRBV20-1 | CSARDGLAGSGEQFF
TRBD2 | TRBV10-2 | CASSKEGGRAGETQYF
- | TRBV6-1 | CASSAPDTDTGELFF
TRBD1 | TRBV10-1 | CARGQASSYEQYF
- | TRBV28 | CASSSLQNNEQFF